This TCR beta chain originates from a study of T cells after yellow fever vaccination. Findings of the study overall: A limited proportion of clonotypes was detected within both the CD4 and CD8 compartments.

Concerning this clonotype: Its antigen is undetermined.

TCRdb itself ran the 5' RACE reads through MiXCR, one entry per CDR3 protein. The data contain 150,000 to 200,000 distinct CDR3 sequences, 8% to 13% of them singletons. Trimming removed 0 bases at V and 9 bases at J, with 14 bases between. Germline V lookup: CDR1 LGHDT, CDR2 YNNKEL (reference sequence). This CDR3 has 14 residues. This TCR was sampled from a man between 18 and 35 years old who received the YFV17D yellow fever vaccine. This chain links TRBV3-1 with TRBJ2-5, with D possibly TRBD2 on 6 matching bases. The specimen comprised CD8+ T cells sorted from PBMCs, sampled 15 days after the yellow fever booster vaccination. The CDR3 here is CASSQDLAVPSQYF. CDR3 nucleotide sequence: TGTGCCAGCAGCCAAGATTTAGCGGTTCCGTCCCAGTACTTC.